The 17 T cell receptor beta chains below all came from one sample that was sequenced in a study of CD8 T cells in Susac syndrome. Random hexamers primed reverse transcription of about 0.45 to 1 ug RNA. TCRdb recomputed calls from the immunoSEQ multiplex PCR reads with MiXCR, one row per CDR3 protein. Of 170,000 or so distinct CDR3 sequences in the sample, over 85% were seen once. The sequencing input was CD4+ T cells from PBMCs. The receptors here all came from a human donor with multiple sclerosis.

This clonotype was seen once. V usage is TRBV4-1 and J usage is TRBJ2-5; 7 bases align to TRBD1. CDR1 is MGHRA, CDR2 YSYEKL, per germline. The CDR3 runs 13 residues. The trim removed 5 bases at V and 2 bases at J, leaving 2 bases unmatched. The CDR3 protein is CASSWDRQETQYF. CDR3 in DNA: TGCGCCAGCAGCTGGGACAGACAAGAGACCCAGTACTTC.

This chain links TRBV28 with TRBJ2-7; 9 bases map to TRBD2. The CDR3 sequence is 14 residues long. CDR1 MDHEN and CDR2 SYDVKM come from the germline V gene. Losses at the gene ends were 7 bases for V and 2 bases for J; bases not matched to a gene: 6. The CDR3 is CASTSIAGAYEQYF. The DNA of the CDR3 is TGTGCCAGCACTTCCATAGCGGGGGCCTACGAGCAGTACTTC.

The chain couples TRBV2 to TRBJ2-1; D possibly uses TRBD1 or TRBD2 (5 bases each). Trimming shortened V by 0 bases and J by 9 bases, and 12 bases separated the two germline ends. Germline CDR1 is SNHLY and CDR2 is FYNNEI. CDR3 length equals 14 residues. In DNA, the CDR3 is TGTGCCAGCAGTGAAGCGCTTATGAGGGGTGAGCAGTTCTTC. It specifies CASSEALMRGEQFF.

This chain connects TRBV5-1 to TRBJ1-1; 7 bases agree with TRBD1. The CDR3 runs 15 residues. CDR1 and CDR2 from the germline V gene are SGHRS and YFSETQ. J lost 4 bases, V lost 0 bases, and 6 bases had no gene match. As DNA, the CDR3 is TGCGCCAGCAGCTTGGATGGCTCAGGGGGCACTGAAGCTTTCTTT. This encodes CASSLDGSGGTEAFF.

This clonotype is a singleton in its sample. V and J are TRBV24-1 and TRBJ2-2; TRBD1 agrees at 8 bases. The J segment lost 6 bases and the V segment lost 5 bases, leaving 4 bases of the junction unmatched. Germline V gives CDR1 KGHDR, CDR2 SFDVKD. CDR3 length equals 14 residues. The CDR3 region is CATSGQGLAGELFF. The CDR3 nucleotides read TGTGCCACCAGTGGACAGGGGCTGGCCGGGGAGCTGTTTTTT.

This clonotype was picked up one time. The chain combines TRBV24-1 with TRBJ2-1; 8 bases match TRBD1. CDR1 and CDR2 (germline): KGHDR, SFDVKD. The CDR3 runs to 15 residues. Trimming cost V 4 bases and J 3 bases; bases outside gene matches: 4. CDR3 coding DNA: TGTGCCACCAGTGAGCGGGGACAGGACTACAATGAGCAGTTCTTC. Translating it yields CATSERGQDYNEQFF.

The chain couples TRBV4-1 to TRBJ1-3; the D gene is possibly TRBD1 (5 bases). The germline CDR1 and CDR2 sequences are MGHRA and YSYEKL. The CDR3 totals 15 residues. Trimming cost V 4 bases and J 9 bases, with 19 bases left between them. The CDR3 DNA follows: TGCGCCAGCAGCCTGCAGGGTATAATCGCGGCCACCATATATTTT. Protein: CASSLQGIIAATIYF.

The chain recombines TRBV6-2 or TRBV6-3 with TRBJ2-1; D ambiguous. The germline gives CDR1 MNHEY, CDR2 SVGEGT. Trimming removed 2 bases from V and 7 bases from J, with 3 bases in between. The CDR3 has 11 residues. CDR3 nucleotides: TGTGCCAGCAGTTACATAAATGAGCAGTTCTTC. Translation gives CASSYINEQFF.

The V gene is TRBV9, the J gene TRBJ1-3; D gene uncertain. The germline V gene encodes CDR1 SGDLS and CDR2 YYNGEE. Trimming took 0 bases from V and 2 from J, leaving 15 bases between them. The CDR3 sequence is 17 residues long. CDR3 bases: TGTGCCAGCAGCGTAGATGAGGGTGCGGGGACTGGAAACACCATATATTTT. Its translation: CASSVDEGAGTGNTIYF.

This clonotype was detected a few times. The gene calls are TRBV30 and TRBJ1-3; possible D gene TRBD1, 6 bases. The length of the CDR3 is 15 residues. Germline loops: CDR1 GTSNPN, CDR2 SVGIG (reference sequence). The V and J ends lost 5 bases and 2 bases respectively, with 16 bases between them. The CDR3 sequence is CAWGRGRGTGNTIYF. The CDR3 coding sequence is TGTGCCTGGGGTCGAGGAAGGGGGACTGGAAACACCATATATTTT.

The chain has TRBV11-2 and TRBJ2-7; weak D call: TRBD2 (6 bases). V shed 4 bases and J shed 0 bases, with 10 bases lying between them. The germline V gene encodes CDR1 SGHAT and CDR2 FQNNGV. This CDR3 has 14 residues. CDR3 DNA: TGTGCCAGCAGCTCTGGGACTTACTCCTACGAGCAGTACTTC. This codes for CASSSGTYSYEQYF.

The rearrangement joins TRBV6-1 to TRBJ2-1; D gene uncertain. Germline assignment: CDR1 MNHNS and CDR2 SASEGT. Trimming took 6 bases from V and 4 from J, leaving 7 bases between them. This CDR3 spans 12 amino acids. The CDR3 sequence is CASSQVYNEQFF. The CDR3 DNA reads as TGTGCCAGCAGCCAGGTTTACAATGAGCAGTTCTTC.

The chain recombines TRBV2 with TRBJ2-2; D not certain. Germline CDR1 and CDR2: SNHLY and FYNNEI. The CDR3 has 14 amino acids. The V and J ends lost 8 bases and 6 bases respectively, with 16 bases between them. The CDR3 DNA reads TGTGCCAGCCGGCAAGAGCCCCCCGCCGGGGAGCTGTTTTTT. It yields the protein CASRQEPPAGELFF.

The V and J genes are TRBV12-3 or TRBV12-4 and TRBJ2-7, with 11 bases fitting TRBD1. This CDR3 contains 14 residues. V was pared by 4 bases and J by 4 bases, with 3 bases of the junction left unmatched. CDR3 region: CASSWTGGVYEQYF. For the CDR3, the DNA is TGTGCCAGCAGTTGGACAGGGGGCGTATACGAGCAGTACTTC.

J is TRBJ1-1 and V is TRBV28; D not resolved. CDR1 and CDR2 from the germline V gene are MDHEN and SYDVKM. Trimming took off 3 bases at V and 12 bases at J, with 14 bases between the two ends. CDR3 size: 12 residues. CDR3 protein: CASSLPPARPFF. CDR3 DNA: TGTGCCAGCAGTTTGCCCCCCGCGAGACCTTTCTTT.

DNA of the CDR3: TGTGCCTGGAGTGACCCGCCAGCGATGAACACTGAAGCTTTCTTT. Translating gives CAWSDPPAMNTEAFF. The rearrangement uses TRBV30 and TRBJ1-1, with D hard to call. Germline V gene data show CDR1 as GTSNPN and CDR2 as SVGIG (reference sequence). There are 15 residues in the CDR3. The germline V and J ends were trimmed by 1 base and 0 bases, with 12 bases remaining between them.

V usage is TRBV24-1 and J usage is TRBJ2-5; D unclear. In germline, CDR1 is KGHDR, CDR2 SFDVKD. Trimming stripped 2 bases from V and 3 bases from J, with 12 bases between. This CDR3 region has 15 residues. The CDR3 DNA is TGTGCCACCAGTGATTACGGGCAGAAAGAAGAGACCCAGTACTTC. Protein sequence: CATSDYGQKEETQYF.